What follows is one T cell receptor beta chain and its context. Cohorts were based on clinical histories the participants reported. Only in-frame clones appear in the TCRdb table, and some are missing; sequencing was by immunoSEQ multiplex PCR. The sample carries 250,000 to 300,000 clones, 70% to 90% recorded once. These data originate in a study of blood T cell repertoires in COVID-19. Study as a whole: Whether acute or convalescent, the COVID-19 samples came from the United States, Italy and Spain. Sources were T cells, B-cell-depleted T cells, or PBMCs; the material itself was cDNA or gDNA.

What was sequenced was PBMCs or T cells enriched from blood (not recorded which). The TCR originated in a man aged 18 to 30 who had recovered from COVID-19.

Written as DNA, the CDR3 is TGTGCCAGCAGCTTAATGGGGGCGGACACAGATACGCAGTATTTT. Its translation is CASSLMGADTDTQYF. The chain links TRBV7-3 to TRBJ2-3, with D perhaps TRBD1 (6 bases). The CDR3 contains 15 residues. The germline CDR1 and CDR2 sequences are SGHTA and FQGTGA. V was clipped by 1 base and J by 2 bases, with 10 bases between them.